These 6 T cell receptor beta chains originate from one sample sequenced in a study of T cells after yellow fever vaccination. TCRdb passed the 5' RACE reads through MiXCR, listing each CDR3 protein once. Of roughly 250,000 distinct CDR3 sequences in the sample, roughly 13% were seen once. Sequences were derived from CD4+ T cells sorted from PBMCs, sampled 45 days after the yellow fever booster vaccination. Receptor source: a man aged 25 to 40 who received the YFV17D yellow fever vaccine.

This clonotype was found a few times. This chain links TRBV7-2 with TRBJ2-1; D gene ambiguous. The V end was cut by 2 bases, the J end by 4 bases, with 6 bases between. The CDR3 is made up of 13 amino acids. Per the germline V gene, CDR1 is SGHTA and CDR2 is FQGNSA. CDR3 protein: CASSLYGYNEQFF. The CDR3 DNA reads TGTGCCAGCAGCTTATACGGATACAATGAGCAGTTCTTC.

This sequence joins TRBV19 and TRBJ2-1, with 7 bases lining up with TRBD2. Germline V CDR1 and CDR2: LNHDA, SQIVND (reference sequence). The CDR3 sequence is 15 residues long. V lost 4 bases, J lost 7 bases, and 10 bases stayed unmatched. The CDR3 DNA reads TGTGCCAGTAGTAAGGGAGGGACTTCGCTGAATGAGCAGTTCTTC. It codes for CASSKGGTSLNEQFF.

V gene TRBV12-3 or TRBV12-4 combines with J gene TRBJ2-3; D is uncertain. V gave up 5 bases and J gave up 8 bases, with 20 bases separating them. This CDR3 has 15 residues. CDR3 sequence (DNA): TGTGCCAGCAGTCCCAGGACCGCTGGGGATGGTACGCAGTATTTT. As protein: CASSPRTAGDGTQYF.

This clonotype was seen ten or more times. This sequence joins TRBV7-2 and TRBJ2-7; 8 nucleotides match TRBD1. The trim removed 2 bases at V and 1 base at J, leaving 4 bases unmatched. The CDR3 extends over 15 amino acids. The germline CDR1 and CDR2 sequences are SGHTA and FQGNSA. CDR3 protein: CASSLMGQASYEQYF. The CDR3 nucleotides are TGTGCCAGCAGCTTAATGGGACAGGCGTCCTACGAGCAGTACTTC.

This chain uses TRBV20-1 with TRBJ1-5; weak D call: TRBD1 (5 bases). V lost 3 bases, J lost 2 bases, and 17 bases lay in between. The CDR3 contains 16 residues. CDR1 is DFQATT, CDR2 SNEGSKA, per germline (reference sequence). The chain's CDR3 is CSARVWAGRGNQPQHF. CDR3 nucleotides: TGCAGTGCTAGGGTTTGGGCGGGACGGGGCAATCAGCCCCAGCATTTT.

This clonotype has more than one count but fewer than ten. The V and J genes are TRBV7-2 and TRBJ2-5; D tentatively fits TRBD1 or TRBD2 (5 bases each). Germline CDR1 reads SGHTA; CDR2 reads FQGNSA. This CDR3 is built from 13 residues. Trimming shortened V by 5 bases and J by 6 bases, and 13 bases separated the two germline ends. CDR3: CASSTSGRQTQYF. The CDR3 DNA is TGTGCCAGCAGCACGTCAGGGAGACAGACCCAGTACTTC. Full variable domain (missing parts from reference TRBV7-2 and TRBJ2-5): GAGVSQSPSNKVTEKGKDVELRCDPISGHTALYWYRQSLGQGLEFLIYFQGNSAPDKSGLPSDRFSAERTGGSVSTLTIQRTQQEDSAVYLCASSTSGRQTQYFGPGTRLLVL.